One sample yielded the 18 T cell receptor beta chains listed below, sequenced in a study of preoperative IRX-2 immunotherapy in early breast cancer. The data were produced by immunoSEQ multiplex PCR, yet TCRdb's version contains in-frame clones alone and is incomplete. Here the sample spans about 27,000 clones, 65% to 85% being singletons. Treatment meaning: preoperative locoregional IRX-2 cytokine immunotherapy. The starting material was lymph node tissue, obtained before IRX-2 immunotherapy. The source is a human donor with breast cancer.

V and J are TRBV28 and TRBJ2-3, with unresolved D. The germline CDR1 and CDR2 sequences are MDHEN and SYDVKM. The V end was cut by 6 bases, the J end by 1 base, with 8 bases between. This CDR3 region has 13 residues. This CDR3 reads CASRRKGTDTQYF. CDR3 in DNA: TGTGCCAGCAGGAGGAAGGGCACAGATACGCAGTATTTT.

On this clone itself: No DNA is shown, since the ends of the CDR3 on it are uncertain; the CDR3 is the one TCRdb lists. The chain's CDR3 is CASSLWGGGNSPLHF. This chain links TRBV8-2 with TRBJ1-6. TRBV8-2 is reported as a pseudogene. Inclusive of both ends, the CDR3 amounts to 15 amino acids.

This chain joins TRBV6-8 and TRBJ1-6; 9 bases fit TRBD1. There are 15 residues in the CDR3. V gave up 6 bases and J gave up 6 bases; unmatched junction bases: 6. Germline-derived CDR1 and CDR2 are MNHGY and SAAAGT. The CDR3 bases are TGTGCCAGCAGGTCGGACAGGGGCATTAATTCACCCCTCCACTTT. This sequence encodes CASRSDRGINSPLHF.

The chain combines TRBV6-1 with TRBJ1-2, with D perhaps matching TRBD1 (5 bases). The CDR3 has 13 residues. V lost 1 base to trimming and J lost 8 bases, with 11 bases between them. The germline gives CDR1 MNHNS, CDR2 SASEGT. DNA of the CDR3: TGTGCCAGCAGTGAAGGACAGCGAATCGGCTACACCTTC. This encodes CASSEGQRIGYTF.

The chain joins TRBV5-1 to TRBJ2-7, with 7 bases aligning to TRBD1. CDR1 is SGHRS, CDR2 YFSETQ, per germline. This CDR3 spans 15 amino acids. V lost 5 bases, J lost 4 bases, and 12 bases stayed unmatched. CDR3: CASRPDREFGYEQYF. The CDR3 nucleotides are TGCGCCAGCAGGCCTGACAGGGAATTCGGGTACGAGCAGTACTTC.

This chain joins TRBV5-1 and TRBJ2-7; 8 nucleotides agree with TRBD1. The CDR3 extends over 15 amino acids. V shed 3 bases, J shed 1 base, and the junction held 6 bases outside the gene matches. Germline V gene sequence: CDR1 SGHRS, CDR2 YFSETQ. The chain's CDR3 is CASSWTGSVSYEQYF. The CDR3 DNA is TGCGCCAGCAGCTGGACAGGGTCAGTGTCCTACGAGCAGTACTTC. Variable domain in full (rest from reference TRBV5-1 and TRBJ2-7): KAGVTQTPRYLIKTRGQQVTLSCSPISGHRSVSWYQQTPGQGLQFLFEYFSETQRNKGNFPGRFSGRQFSNSRSEMNVSTLELGDSALYLCASSWTGSVSYEQYFGPGTRLTVT.

This clone was detected once. The rearrangement links TRBV7-5 to TRBJ1-3; the table's D gene call, TRBD1, was not cross checked with the DNA. TRBV7-5 is a recognized pseudogene. The length of the CDR3 is 14 residues. CDR3 region: CASSVYRAGNTIYF. CDR3 DNA sequence: TGTGCCAGCAGCGTATACAGGGCCGGAAACACCATATATTTT.

The table lists this clone with a few counts. In nucleotides, the CDR3 is TGCGCCAGCAGCCAAACGTACGGGGGCAATCAGCCCCAGCATTTT. It translates to CASSQTYGGNQPQHF. J is TRBJ1-5 and V is TRBV4-1; no clear D gene. This CDR3 has 15 amino acids. The germline V gene has CDR1 MGHRA and CDR2 YSYEKL. Between the trimmed V and J ends, which lost 2 bases and 2 bases, there was a span of 10 bases.

There are a few counts of this clone. The V and J genes are TRBV6-8 and TRBJ1-1, with unresolved D. The CDR3 runs 15 residues. V lost 5 bases to trimming and J lost 7 bases, with 20 bases between them. Germline lookup yields CDR1 MNHGY and CDR2 SAAAGT. The CDR3 loop is CASSRRSDRELEAFF. CDR3 coding DNA: TGTGCCAGCAGTAGACGAAGTGACCGGGAGCTTGAAGCTTTCTTT.

The chain recombines TRBV11-3 with TRBJ1-4; D might be TRBD1 (6 bases). Between the trimmed V and J ends, which lost 5 bases and 4 bases, there was a span of 17 bases. CDR3 length: 16 amino acids. The germline CDR1 and CDR2 sequences are SGHNT and YENEEA. CDR3 bases: TGTGCCAGCAGCCTTAGACAGGTCCAGGGTAATGAAAAACTGTTTTTT. It encodes CASSLRQVQGNEKLFF.

This clone was found a few times. The chain couples TRBV6-8 to TRBJ1-2; D might be TRBD1 (5 bases). The CDR3 spans 13 residues. V was cut by 2 bases and J by 6 bases, with 10 bases left in between. CDR1 is MNHGY, CDR2 SAAAGT, per germline. Here the CDR3 reads CASSYRRDDGYTF. CDR3 DNA: TGTGCCAGCAGTTACCGCAGGGATGATGGCTACACCTTC.

The chain has TRBV7-1 and TRBJ1-5; D is ambiguous. TRBV7-1 is identified as an open reading frame with a role that is uncertain. Trimming took 5 bases from V and 3 from J, leaving 14 bases between them. This CDR3 contains 15 residues. CDR3 residues: CASSQGVGTNQPQHF. CDR3 coding DNA: TGTGCCAGCAGCCAAGGAGTGGGAACCAATCAGCCCCAGCATTTT.

This sequence joins TRBV19 and TRBJ2-3, with D perhaps TRBD1 (6 bases). The CDR3 has 15 amino acids. Trimming removed 6 bases from V and 0 bases from J, with 13 bases in between. In germline, CDR1 is LNHDA, CDR2 SQIVND (reference sequence). CDR3 DNA: TGTGCCAGTAGAATACAGGGTGGCAGCACAGATACGCAGTATTTT. Translating gives CASRIQGGSTDTQYF.

The V gene is TRBV6-8, the J gene TRBJ1-2, with D perhaps matching TRBD1 (5 bases). The V gene's germline CDR1 is MNHGY and CDR2 SAAAGT. The V end was cut by 10 bases, the J end by 4 bases, with 22 bases between. The CDR3 runs to 15 residues. The CDR3 region is CAISKTTGTSYGYTF. The CDR3 nucleotides are TGTGCCATCAGCAAGACTACCGGGACCTCCTATGGCTACACCTTC.

This sequence joins TRBV5-1 and TRBJ1-3; no reliable D call. This CDR3 is 14 amino acids long. Germline-derived CDR1 and CDR2 are SGHRS and YFSETQ. V lost 2 bases, J lost 2 bases, and 8 bases lay in between. The DNA of the CDR3 is TGCGCCAGCAGCTTTGAGGCAGCTGGAAACACCATATATTTT. Amino acid sequence: CASSFEAAGNTIYF.

The chain uses TRBV7-1 and TRBJ1-4; D remains ambiguous. TRBV7-1 is placed among ORFs of uncertain function. Trimming cost V 5 bases and J 0 bases, with 16 bases left between them. This CDR3 contains 17 residues. CDR3 sequence: CASSPRPIPTTNEKLFF. In DNA form, the CDR3 reads TGTGCCAGCAGCCCGCGACCGATCCCCACAACTAATGAAAAACTGTTTTTT.

The chain recombines TRBV11-3 with TRBJ1-1, with TRBD1 matching 7 bases. CDR1 SGHNT and CDR2 YENEEA come from the germline V gene. The V and J ends lost 0 bases and 1 base, in that order; junction bases with no gene match: 2. The CDR3 runs 15 residues. The CDR3, as DNA: TGTGCCAGCAGCTTAGACGACAGGGAGAACACTGAAGCTTTCTTT. This translates into CASSLDDRENTEAFF.

This sequence joins TRBV14 and TRBJ2-7; D tentatively reads TRBD1 or TRBD2 (5 bases each). The CDR3 extends over 14 amino acids. Germline loops: CDR1 SGHDN, CDR2 FVKESK. With 2 bases removed from V and 10 bases from J, the gap between germline ends came to 18 bases. The CDR3 region is CASSQRGTDGVQYF. In DNA form, the CDR3 reads TGTGCCAGCAGCCAACGAGGGACGGACGGGGTTCAGTACTTC.